Detailed here is one T cell receptor (beta chain). Data came from immunoSEQ multiplex PCR; TCRdb stores just in-frame clones and leaves some out. This sample has fewer than 85,000 clones; approximately 96% occur once, and the top ten carry about 1.3%. This entry is derived from a study of cytomegalovirus exposure and HLA in healthy donors. Between the trimmed V and J ends, which lost 7 bases and 1 base, there was a span of 20 bases. Per germline, CDR1 SGHRS and CDR2 YFSETQ. This CDR3 region has 16 residues. Sequencing used PBMCs. This sequence originates from a woman under 30 in good health and CMV-seronegative. V gene TRBV5-1 combines with J gene TRBJ2-5; D might be TRBD1 (6 bases). CDR3: CASSRRGQGLQETQYF. The CDR3 DNA reads TGCGCCAGCTCTCGCCGGGGACAAGGCCTCCAAGAGACCCAGTACTTC.